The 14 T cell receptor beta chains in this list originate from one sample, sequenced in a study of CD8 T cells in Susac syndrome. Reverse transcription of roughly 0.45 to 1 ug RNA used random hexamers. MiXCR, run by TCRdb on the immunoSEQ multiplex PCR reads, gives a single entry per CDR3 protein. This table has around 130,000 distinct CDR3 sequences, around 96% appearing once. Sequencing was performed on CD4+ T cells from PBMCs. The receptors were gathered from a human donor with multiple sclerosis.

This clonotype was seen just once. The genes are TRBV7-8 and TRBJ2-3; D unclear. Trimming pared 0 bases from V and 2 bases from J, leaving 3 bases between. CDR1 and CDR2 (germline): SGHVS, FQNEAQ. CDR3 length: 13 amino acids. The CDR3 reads CASSLADTDTQYF. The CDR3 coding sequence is TGTGCCAGCAGCTTAGCGGACACAGATACGCAGTATTTT.

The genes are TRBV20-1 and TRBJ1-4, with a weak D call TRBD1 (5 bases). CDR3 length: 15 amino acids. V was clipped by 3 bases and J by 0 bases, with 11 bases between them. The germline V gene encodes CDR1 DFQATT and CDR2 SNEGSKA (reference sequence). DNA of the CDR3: TGCAGTGCTAGCCTCGACAGCTCAACTAATGAAAAACTGTTTTTT. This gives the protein CSASLDSSTNEKLFF.

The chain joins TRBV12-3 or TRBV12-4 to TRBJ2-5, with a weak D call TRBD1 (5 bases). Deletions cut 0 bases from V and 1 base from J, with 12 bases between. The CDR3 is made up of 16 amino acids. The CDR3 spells CASSLAATVVQETQYF. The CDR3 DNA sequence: TGTGCCAGCAGTTTAGCAGCGACAGTAGTCCAAGAGACCCAGTACTTC.

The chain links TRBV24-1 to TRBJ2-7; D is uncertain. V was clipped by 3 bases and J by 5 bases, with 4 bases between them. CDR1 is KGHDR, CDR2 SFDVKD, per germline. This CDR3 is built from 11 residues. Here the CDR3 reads CATSDLDEQYF. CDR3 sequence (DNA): TGTGCCACCAGTGATCTGGACGAGCAGTACTTC.

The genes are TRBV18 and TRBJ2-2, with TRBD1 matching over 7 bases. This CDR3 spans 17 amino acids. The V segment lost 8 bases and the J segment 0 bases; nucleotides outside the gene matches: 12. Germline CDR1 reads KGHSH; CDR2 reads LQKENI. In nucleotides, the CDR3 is TGTGCCAGCCGTTACCGGGACAGTCATCCGAACACCGGGGAGCTGTTTTTT. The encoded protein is CASRYRDSHPNTGELFF.

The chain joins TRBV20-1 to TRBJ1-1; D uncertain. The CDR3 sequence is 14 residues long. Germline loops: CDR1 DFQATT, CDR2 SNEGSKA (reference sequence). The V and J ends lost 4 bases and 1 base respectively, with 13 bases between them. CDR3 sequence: CSAKTRRANTEAFF. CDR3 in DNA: TGCAGTGCTAAAACCCGACGGGCGAACACTGAAGCTTTCTTT.

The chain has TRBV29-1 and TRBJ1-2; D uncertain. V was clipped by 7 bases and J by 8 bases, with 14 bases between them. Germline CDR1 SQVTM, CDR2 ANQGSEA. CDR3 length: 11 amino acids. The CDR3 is CSAWGSGGYTF. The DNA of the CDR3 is TGCAGCGCGTGGGGATCAGGAGGCTACACCTTC.

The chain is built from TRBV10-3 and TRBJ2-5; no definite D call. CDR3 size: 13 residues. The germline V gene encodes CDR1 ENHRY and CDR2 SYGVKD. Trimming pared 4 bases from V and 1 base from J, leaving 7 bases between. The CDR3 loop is CAISAYGQETQYF. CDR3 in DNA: TGTGCCATCAGTGCATACGGCCAAGAGACCCAGTACTTC.

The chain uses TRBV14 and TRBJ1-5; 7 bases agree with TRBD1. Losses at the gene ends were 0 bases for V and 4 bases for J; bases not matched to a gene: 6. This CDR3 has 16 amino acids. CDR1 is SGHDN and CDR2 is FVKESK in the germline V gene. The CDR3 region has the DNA TGTGCCAGCAGCCAAGATGGAGGGGGCAGTAATCAGCCCCAGCATTTT. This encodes CASSQDGGGSNQPQHF.

In DNA, the CDR3 is TGTGCCAGCAGCCCCCACCTGGGACAGGAGGGCGGCTACACCTTC. It encodes CASSPHLGQEGGYTF. The rearrangement uses TRBV9 and TRBJ1-2; 8 bases are shared with TRBD1. Germline lookup yields CDR1 SGDLS and CDR2 YYNGEE. The CDR3 has 15 amino acids. Trimming took 4 bases from V and 8 from J; bases not matched to a gene: 13.

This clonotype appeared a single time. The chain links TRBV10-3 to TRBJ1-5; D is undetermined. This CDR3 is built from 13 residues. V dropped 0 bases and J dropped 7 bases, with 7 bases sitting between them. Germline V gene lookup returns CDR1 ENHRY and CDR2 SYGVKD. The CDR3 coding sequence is TGTGCCATCAGTGAGTCGGGGAGACAGCCCCAGCATTTT. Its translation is CAISESGRQPQHF.

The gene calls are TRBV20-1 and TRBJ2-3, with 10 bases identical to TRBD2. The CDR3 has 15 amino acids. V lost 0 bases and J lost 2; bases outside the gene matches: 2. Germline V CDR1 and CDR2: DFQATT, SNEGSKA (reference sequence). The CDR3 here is CSARDSGGPTDTQYF. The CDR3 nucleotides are TGCAGTGCTAGAGATAGCGGGGGGCCCACAGATACGCAGTATTTT.

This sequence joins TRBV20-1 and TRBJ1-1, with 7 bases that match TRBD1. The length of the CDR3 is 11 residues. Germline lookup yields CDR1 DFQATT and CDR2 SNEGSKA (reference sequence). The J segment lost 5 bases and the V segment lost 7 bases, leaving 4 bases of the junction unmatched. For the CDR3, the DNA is TGCAGTGTTCCGACAGGGACTGAAGCTTTCTTT. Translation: CSVPTGTEAFF.

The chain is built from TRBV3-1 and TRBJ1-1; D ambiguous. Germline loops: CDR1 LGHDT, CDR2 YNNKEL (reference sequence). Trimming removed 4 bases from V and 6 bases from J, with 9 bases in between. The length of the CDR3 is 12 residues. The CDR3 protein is CASSRGSSEAFF. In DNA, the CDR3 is TGTGCCAGCAGCCGAGGGAGTTCTGAAGCTTTCTTT.